This T cell receptor (beta chain) was observed in a study of shared clonotypes between healthy human individuals. Study-level findings and limits: What limited the represented genetic and exposure-history diversity was the small number of donors.

Concerning this clone: Its antigen is not identified.

The method was immunoSEQ multiplex PCR; TCRdb's version includes in-frame clones alone and lacks a portion of them. The sample carries nearly 2 million clones, over 85% recorded once. With 2 bases removed from V and 5 bases from J, the gap between germline ends came to 15 bases. This CDR3 region has 15 residues. Germline V gene sequence: CDR1 GTSNPN, CDR2 SVGIG (reference sequence). Naive CD8 cells were CD45RO-negative, positively selected for CCR7, excluding terminally differentiated effector memory CD45RA+ cells. The sequence was obtained from a man aged 18 to 30 in good health. V usage is TRBV30 and J usage is TRBJ2-2; TRBD1 is a possible D gene (6 bases). Sample: naive CD8+ T cells sorted from blood. The CDR3 nucleotides are TGTGCCTGGAGTCTCATACTCACAGGGACCGGGGAGCTGTTTTTT. This sequence encodes CAWSLILTGTGELFF.